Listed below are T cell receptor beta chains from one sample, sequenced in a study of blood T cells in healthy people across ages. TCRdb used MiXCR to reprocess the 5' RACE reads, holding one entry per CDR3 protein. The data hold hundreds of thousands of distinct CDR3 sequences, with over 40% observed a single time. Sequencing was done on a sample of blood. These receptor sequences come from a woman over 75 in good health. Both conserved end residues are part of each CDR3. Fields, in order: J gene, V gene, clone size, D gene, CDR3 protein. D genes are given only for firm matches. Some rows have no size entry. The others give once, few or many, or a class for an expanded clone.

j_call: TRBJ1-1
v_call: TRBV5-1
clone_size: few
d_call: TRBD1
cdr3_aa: CASSRDRDTEAFF

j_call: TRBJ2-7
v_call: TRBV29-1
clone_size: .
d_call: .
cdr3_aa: CSVLVSAYEQYF

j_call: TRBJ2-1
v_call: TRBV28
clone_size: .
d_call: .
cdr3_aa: CASSSGPLNEQFF

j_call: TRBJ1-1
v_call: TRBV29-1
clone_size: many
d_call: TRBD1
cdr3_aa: CSVGQGATEAFF

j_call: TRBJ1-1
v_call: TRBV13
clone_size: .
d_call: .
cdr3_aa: CASSLRVITGAFF

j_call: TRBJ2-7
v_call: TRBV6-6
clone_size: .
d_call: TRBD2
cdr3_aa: CATVGRTSGSYEQYF

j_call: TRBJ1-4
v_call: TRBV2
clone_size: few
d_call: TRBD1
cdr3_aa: CASIRTGGATNEKLFF

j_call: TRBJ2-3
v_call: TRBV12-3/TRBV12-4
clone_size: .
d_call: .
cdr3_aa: CASSQAAGTQYF

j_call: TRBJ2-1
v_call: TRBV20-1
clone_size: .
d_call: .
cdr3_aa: CSASKAQGNHEQFF

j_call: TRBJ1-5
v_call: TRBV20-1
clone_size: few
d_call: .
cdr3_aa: CSARPQGLANQPQHF